A selection of T cell receptor beta chains follows, all from one sample in a study of T-cell reconstitution after alpha-beta-depleted transplantation in children. TCRdb passed the PCR reads through MiXCR, listing each CDR3 protein once. The sample has about a million distinct CDR3 sequences; under 30% are singletons. The starting material was PBMCs, mostly from graft donor cells, obtained 360 days after TCRalphabeta/CD19-depleted stem cell transplant. The receptors come from a boy in the first two years of life who had a stem cell transplant for SCID, so the T cells may come from the graft donor. CDR3s include the opening cysteine and the closing phenylalanine or tryptophan.

J,V,CDR3
TRBJ1-2,TRBV6-2/TRBV6-3,CASSLGIYGYTF
TRBJ2-3,TRBV7-9,CASSSDGTSADTQYF
TRBJ2-1,TRBV9,CASSVASGAYNEQFF
TRBJ2-1,TRBV5-1,CASSLGRGGLDEQFF
TRBJ2-2,TRBV4-3,CASSQVGVAGNTGELFF
TRBJ1-1,TRBV12-3/TRBV12-4,CASSEGVYTEAFF
TRBJ2-2,TRBV10-1,CASSDRGNTGELFF
TRBJ1-1,TRBV6-1,CASSDYRGLGTEAFF
TRBJ2-3,TRBV29-1,CSVSRQGGSTDTQYF
TRBJ1-2,TRBV6-1,CASSPTSDSYLANYGYTF
TRBJ2-5,TRBV18,CASFSRQTETQYF
TRBJ1-5,TRBV29-1,CSGRQGAQPQHF
TRBJ2-5,TRBV12-3/TRBV12-4,CASSPNGPLGETQYF
TRBJ2-3,TRBV12-3/TRBV12-4,CASSLEGPKGDTQYF
TRBJ1-2,TRBV6-5,CASSYSTGHLTLYGYTF
TRBJ2-7,TRBV6-1,CASSLGYDSSEQYF
TRBJ1-4,TRBV4-3,CASSQGRFNEKLFF
TRBJ1-1,TRBV12-3/TRBV12-4,CASSQTAFITEAFF
TRBJ2-3,TRBV28,CASHLGRTDTQYF
TRBJ1-2,TRBV28,CASSLLGPGGDGYTF